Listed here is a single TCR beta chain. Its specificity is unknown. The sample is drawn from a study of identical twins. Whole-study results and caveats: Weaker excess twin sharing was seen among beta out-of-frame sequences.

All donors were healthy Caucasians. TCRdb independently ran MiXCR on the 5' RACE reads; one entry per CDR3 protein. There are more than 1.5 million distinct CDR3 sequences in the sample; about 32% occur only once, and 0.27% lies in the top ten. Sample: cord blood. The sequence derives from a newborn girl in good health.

The CDR3 nucleotides are TGTGCCAGCAGTGAAAGCTCAGGGAACTATGGCTACACCTTC. Translating it yields CASSESSGNYGYTF. This sequence joins TRBV6-1 and TRBJ1-2; possible D gene TRBD1, 5 bases. In germline, CDR1 is MNHNS, CDR2 SASEGT. The CDR3 has 14 amino acids. The V end lost 2 bases, the J end lost 2 bases, and 9 bases lay between the germline ends.